The next 9 T cell receptor beta chains were all read from a single sample in a study of tumor-infiltrating lymphocytes in primary liver carcinoma. For blood RNA, unsorted whole blood served as the source, and germline DNA was extracted too. The investigators made TCR beta cDNA from around 530 ng total RNA, using a constant-region primer. Libraries of TCR beta came from three nested multiplex PCR rounds with slightly modified ARM-PCR. A C-beta reverse primer and TRBV1-TRBV30 forward primers served in each of the first two PCR rounds, at about 10 cycles apiece. TCRdb re-called the multiplex PCR reads through MiXCR, storing one row per CDR3 protein. The sample records fewer than 350,000 distinct CDR3 sequences, approximately 65% being singletons. What was sequenced was peripheral blood. Receptors originate from a man between 35 and 55 years old with primary liver carcinoma and hepatitis B virus infection.

A word on this clonotype: A much more abundant neighbour one base away suggests this may be a read error. This chain connects TRBV29-1 to TRBJ1-2, with D hard to call. Deletions cut 4 bases from V and 4 bases from J, with 13 bases between. Germline values: CDR1 SQVTM, CDR2 ANQGSEA. The CDR3 is made up of 13 amino acids. Here the CDR3 reads CSVAGIRGYGYTF. CDR3 nucleotide sequence: TGCAGCGTTGCGGGCATTAGAGGCTATGGCTACACCTTC.

Remarks on this clonotype: This sequence may be a read error, since a much larger clone differs from it by one base. The chain is built from TRBV6-2 or TRBV6-3 and TRBJ1-5, with D possibly matching TRBD1 (6 bases). CDR3 length: 18 residues. Trimming removed 0 bases from V and 0 bases from J, with 15 bases in between. The germline V gene encodes CDR1 MNHEY and CDR2 SVGEGT. CDR3 nucleotide sequence: TGTGCCAGCAGTTACTCACTTGGACAGTCTTATAGCAATCAGCCCCAGCATTTT. Translated, it gives CASSYSLGQSYSNQPQHF.

About this clonotype itself: The germline gene is not matched at one end of the junction; a read error may be the cause. The chain combines TRBV5-5 with TRBJ2-7, with D maybe TRBD2 (5 bases). The CDR3 loop spans 11 amino acids. Per the germline V gene, CDR1 is SGHKS and CDR2 is YYEKEE (reference sequence). In DNA, the CDR3 is TGCGCCAGCAGAGGGACCTACGAGCAGTACTTC. Amino acid sequence: CASRGTYEQYF.

In this sample, this clonotype turned up many times. The chain links TRBV6-2 or TRBV6-3 to TRBJ1-5; a possible D gene is TRBD1 (6 bases). CDR1 is MNHEY and CDR2 is SVGEGT in the germline V gene. The CDR3 consists of 12 residues. V was clipped by 7 bases and J by 5 bases, with 9 bases between them. The CDR3 sequence: CASNTGYQPQHF. As DNA, the CDR3 is TGTGCCAGCAACACAGGGTATCAGCCCCAGCATTTT.

A note on this clonotype: A much larger clonotype is one base distant, so this may be a read error. The chain joins TRBV4-1 to TRBJ1-1; D remains unclear. Germline-derived CDR1 and CDR2 are MGHRA and YSYEKL. The CDR3 extends over 16 amino acids. CDR3 amino acids: CASSQASVVGAAEASF. CDR3 nucleotides: TGCGCCAGCAGCCAAGCGAGTGTTGTAGGAGCCGCTGAAGCTTCCTTT.

J is TRBJ1-1 and V is TRBV19, with D maybe TRBD1 (6 bases). The germline CDR1 and CDR2 sequences are LNHDA and SQIVND (reference sequence). V lost 7 bases to trimming and J lost 0 bases, with 9 bases between them. CDR3 length: 13 residues. CDR3 loop: CASTTGLNTEAFF. CDR3 nucleotides: TGTGCCAGTACTACAGGGTTGAACACTGAAGCTTTCTTT.

V usage is TRBV14 and J usage is TRBJ1-6; D gene ambiguous. Per the germline V gene, CDR1 is SGHDN and CDR2 is FVKESK. CDR3 length: 12 residues. The CDR3 DNA sequence: TGTGTCGGCAGCTGGACCGGGGTCTCCCTCCACTTT. This codes for CVGSWTGVSLHF.

This chain connects TRBV6-1 to TRBJ2-3; D is unresolved. Trimming took 2 bases from V and 6 from J, leaving 9 bases between them. CDR1 is MNHNS and CDR2 is SASEGT in the germline V gene. This CDR3 is built from 13 residues. The CDR3 loop is CASSETWVDTQYF. The CDR3 nucleotides are TGTGCCAGCAGTGAAACCTGGGTGGATACGCAGTATTTT.

J is TRBJ2-1 and V is TRBV14; 8 bases agree with TRBD2. Germline CDR1 and CDR2: SGHDN and FVKESK. J was trimmed by 5 bases and V by 4 bases; bases with no gene match: 10. This CDR3 contains 16 residues. The CDR3 sequence is CASSPPGTRANNEQFF. As DNA, the CDR3 is TGTGCCAGCAGCCCACCCGGGACTAGAGCCAACAATGAGCAGTTCTTC.